The entry that follows covers one T cell receptor beta chain sequence. The data were produced by immunoSEQ multiplex PCR, yet TCRdb's version contains in-frame clones alone and is incomplete. This table has some 28,000 clones, about four fifths appearing once. There are 14 residues in the CDR3. Trimming at V came to 6 bases and at J to 1 base, leaving 2 bases not matched to a gene. Germline CDR1 SEHNR, CDR2 FQNEAQ (reference sequence). The data derive from a study of regulatory dendritic cells for organ transplantation. The chain combines TRBV7-9 with TRBJ1-2; 10 bases agree with TRBD1. This TCR was recovered from a human donor in good health. The sequenced sample consisted of naive CD4+ T cells from blood. The subset was: CD45RA+ naive T cells. The DNA for the CDR3 is TGTGCCAGCAGGGGGACAGGGGTTAACTATGGCTACACCTTC. Its translation is CASRGTGVNYGYTF.